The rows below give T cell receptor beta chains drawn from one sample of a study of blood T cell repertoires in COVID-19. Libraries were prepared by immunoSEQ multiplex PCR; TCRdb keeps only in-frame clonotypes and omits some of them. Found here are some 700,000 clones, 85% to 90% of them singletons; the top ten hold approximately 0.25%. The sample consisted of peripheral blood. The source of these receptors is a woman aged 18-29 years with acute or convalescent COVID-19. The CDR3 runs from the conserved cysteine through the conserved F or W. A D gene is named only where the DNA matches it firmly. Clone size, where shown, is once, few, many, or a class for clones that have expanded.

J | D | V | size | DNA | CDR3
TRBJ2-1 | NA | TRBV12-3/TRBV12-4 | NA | TGTGCCAGCAGCCCCGTTCAGTCGGGTGAGCAGTTCTTC | CASSPVQSGEQFF
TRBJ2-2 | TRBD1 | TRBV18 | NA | TGTGCCAGCTCACCGGGGACAGGGTGGACCGGGGAGCTGTTTTTT | CASSPGTGWTGELFF
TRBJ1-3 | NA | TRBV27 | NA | TGTGCCAGCAGTTCTCCCGCAAGAGGTTCGGACACCATATATTTT | CASSSPARGSDTIYF
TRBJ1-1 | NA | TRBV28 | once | TGTGCCAGCAGTTTACAGTACATGAACACTGAAGCTTTCTTT | CASSLQYMNTEAFF
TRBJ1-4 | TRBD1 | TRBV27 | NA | TGTGCCAGCACGGGGACAGACGCAACTAATGAAAAACTGTTTTTT | CASTGTDATNEKLFF
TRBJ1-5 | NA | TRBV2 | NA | TGTGCCAGCAGTGTGTTAGGGGTTAGCAATCAGCCCCAGCATTTT | CASSVLGVSNQPQHF
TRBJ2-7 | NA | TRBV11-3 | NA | TGTGCCAGCAGCTTAGAGACGGGGAGCTCCTACGAGCAGTACTTC | CASSLETGSSYEQYF
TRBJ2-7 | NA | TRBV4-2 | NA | TGTGCCAGCAGCCAAGTAGTAGCCTCGCCCTACGAGCAGTACTTC | CASSQVVASPYEQYF
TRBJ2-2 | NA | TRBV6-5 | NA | TGTGCCAGCTCCCCCCGGATAGCTTACACCGGGGAGCTGTTTTTT | CASSPRIAYTGELFF
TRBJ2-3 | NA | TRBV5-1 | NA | TGCGCCAGCAGCTTGGTTGTTGACACCCTGAGTACAGATACGCAGTATTTT | CASSLVVDTLSTDTQYF
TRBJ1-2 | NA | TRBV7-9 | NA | TGTGCCAGCAGCTCCCTACCGACACCCTATGGCTACACCTTC | CASSSLPTPYGYTF
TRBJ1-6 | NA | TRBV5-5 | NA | TGTGCCAGCAGCCCTGCCGGGACTCAAAGGTTGGCTTCACCCCTCCACTTT | CASSPAGTQRLASPLHF
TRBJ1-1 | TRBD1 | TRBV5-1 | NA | TGCGCCAGTAGTAACAGGGGGCCTGGCACTGAAGCTTTCTTT | CASSNRGPGTEAFF
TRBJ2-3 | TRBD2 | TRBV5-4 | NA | TGTGCCAGCAGCATTCGCGGACTAGCGGGGCTGCCTAGCACAGATACGCAGTATTTT | CASSIRGLAGLPSTDTQYF
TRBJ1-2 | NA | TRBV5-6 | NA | TGTGCCAGCAGCACGGAGCGTAGGGGCTACACCTTC | CASSTERRGYTF
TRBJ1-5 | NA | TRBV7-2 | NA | TGTGCCAGCAGGGTTAACGGGAGAACGTCTCCCCAGCATTTT | CASRVNGRTSPQHF
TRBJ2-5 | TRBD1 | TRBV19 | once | TGTGCCACATTGGACAGGGAATCGGGGGACCAAGAGACCCAGTACTTC | CATLDRESGDQETQYF